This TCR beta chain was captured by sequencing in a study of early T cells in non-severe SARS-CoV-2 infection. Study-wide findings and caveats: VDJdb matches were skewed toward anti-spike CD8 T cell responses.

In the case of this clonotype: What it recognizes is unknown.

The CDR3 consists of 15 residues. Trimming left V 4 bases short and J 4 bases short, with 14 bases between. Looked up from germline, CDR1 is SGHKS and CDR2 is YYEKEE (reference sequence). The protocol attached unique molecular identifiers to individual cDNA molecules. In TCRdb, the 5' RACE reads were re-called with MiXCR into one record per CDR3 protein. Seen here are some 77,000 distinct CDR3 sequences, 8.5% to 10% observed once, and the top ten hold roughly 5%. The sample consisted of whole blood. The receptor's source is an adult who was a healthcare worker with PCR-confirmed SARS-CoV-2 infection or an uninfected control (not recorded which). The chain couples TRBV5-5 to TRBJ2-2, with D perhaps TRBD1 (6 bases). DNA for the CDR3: TGTGCCAGCAGCCGACAGGACCGGACCACCGGGGAGCTGTTTTTT. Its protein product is CASSRQDRTTGELFF.